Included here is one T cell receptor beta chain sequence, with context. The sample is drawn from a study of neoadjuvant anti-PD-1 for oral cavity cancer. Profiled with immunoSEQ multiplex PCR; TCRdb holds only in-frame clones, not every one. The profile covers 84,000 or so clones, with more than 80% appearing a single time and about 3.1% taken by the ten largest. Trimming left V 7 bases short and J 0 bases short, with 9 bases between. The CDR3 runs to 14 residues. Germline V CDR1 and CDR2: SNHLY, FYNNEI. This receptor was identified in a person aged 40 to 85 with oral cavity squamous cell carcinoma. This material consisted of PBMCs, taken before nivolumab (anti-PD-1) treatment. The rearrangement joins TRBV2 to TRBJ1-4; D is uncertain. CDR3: CASKMGATNEKLFF. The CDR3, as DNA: TGTGCCAGCAAGATGGGAGCAACTAATGAAAAACTGTTTTTT.